Listed below are T cell receptor beta chains from one sample, sequenced in a study of T cell repertoires in cytomegalovirus infection. MiXCR was run by TCRdb on the reads, yielding one entry per CDR3 protein. Of around 740,000 distinct CDR3 sequences in the sample, 35% to 40% were seen once. Specimen: PBMCs. These receptors all come from a human donor in good health (CMV status not recorded). Some clones in this sample may be carry-over from other donors' samples. Both conserved end residues are part of each CDR3. Each record gives: D gene, J gene, clone size, V gene, CDR3 protein, CDR3 DNA. A D gene is named only where the DNA matches it firmly. The size entry is marked missing in some rows and otherwise reads once, few, many or a size class.

TRBD1,TRBJ1-2,few,TRBV7-2,CASSSIRTGGYTF,TGTGCCAGCAGCTCAATTCGGACAGGGGGCTACACCTTC
.,TRBJ2-2,.,TRBV5-1,CASSWERGTGELFF,TGCGCCAGCAGCTGGGAAAGGGGCACCGGGGAGCTGTTTTTT
.,TRBJ2-2,few,TRBV27,CASSRPTGELFF,TGTGCCAGCAGTCGACCCACCGGGGAGCTGTTTTTT
.,TRBJ1-5,.,TRBV7-8,CASSLAKSVQPQHF,TGTGCCAGCAGCTTAGCGAAATCAGTTCAGCCCCAGCATTTT
.,TRBJ2-1,few,TRBV7-3,CASSSFGRPEQFF,TGTGCCAGCAGCTCTTTTGGCCGCCCGGAGCAGTTCTTC
.,TRBJ1-1,few,TRBV7-9,CASSSGGFPMNTEAFF,TGTGCCAGCAGCTCCGGGGGTTTCCCCATGAACACTGAAGCTTTCTTT
.,TRBJ1-5,.,TRBV19,CASSPGRYQPQHF,TGTGCCAGTAGTCCGGGGAGGTATCAGCCCCAGCATTTT
.,TRBJ2-5,few,TRBV6-1,CASRRGHLQETQYF,TGTGCCAGCAGACGGGGACACCTACAAGAGACCCAGTACTTC
TRBD2,TRBJ2-3,few,TRBV7-9,CASSQGLAGATDTQYF,TGTGCCAGCAGCCAAGGACTAGCGGGGGCCACAGATACGCAGTATTTT
TRBD1,TRBJ1-1,.,TRBV5-6,CASRRQGEGDEAFF,TGTGCCAGCAGGCGACAGGGGGAAGGGGATGAAGCTTTCTTT
TRBD1,TRBJ1-4,.,TRBV10-3,CAIGGQGTTNEKLFF,TGTGCCATCGGCGGACAGGGGACAACTAATGAAAAACTGTTTTTT
TRBD2,TRBJ2-7,.,TRBV28,CASSGGPSGSSYEQYF,TGTGCCAGCAGTGGGGGACCTAGCGGGAGTAGCTACGAGCAGTACTTC
TRBD2,TRBJ2-7,.,TRBV4-1,CASSVVTSGSYEQYF,TGCGCCAGCAGCGTAGTTACTAGCGGGAGCTACGAGCAGTACTTC
.,TRBJ2-7,few,TRBV7-2,CASSFREPGYEQYF,TGTGCCAGCAGCTTCCGGGAGCCTGGCTACGAGCAGTACTTC
.,TRBJ1-2,many,TRBV2,CASRATVSGAPGYTF,TGTGCCAGCAGGGCAACGGTGTCGGGGGCGCCCGGCTACACCTTC
TRBD1,TRBJ2-7,.,TRBV7-4,CASSYPSDREGDEQYF,TGTGCCAGCAGCTACCCTTCGGACAGGGAAGGAGACGAGCAGTACTTC
TRBD1,TRBJ1-5,.,TRBV12-3/TRBV12-4,CASSLGQGASNQPQHF,TGTGCCAGCAGTTTGGGACAGGGGGCAAGCAATCAGCCCCAGCATTTT
.,TRBJ2-7,.,TRBV28,CASSFLSGVDYEQYF,TGTGCCAGCAGTTTCCTTTCCGGAGTAGACTACGAGCAGTACTTC
TRBD1,TRBJ1-1,few,TRBV19,CASSIRQGVVTEAFF,TGTGCCAGTAGTATACGACAGGGGGTGGTCACTGAAGCTTTCTTT
TRBD1,TRBJ2-7,.,TRBV6-1,CASSEAGDRIYEQYF,TGTGCCAGCAGTGAAGCGGGGGACAGAATCTACGAGCAGTACTTC
TRBD1,TRBJ2-2,few,TRBV5-4,CASSARQGRTGELFF,TGTGCCAGCAGCGCTAGACAGGGGAGAACCGGGGAGCTGTTTTTT
.,TRBJ2-1,few,TRBV7-2,CASSVRDTFISYNEQFF,TGTGCCAGCAGCGTGAGGGACACCTTCATCTCCTACAATGAGCAGTTCTTC
.,TRBJ1-2,few,TRBV28,CASSLLDRPSGYTF,TGTGCCAGCAGTTTACTAGACCGCCCCAGCGGCTACACCTTC
.,TRBJ2-1,few,TRBV14,CASSQWGKEQFF,TGTGCCAGCAGCCAATGGGGGAAAGAGCAGTTCTTC
.,TRBJ2-7,.,TRBV3-1,CASSQGQSRTYEQYF,TGTGCCAGCAGCCAAGGACAAAGCAGAACCTACGAGCAGTACTTC
.,TRBJ2-3,.,TRBV15,CSTSRGGSTDTQYF,TGTTCCACCAGCAGAGGTGGGAGCACAGATACGCAGTATTTT
TRBD1,TRBJ2-3,.,TRBV20-1,CSARGQGDNFRTDTQYF,TGCAGTGCGCGGGGACAGGGCGACAACTTTAGAACAGATACGCAGTATTTT
TRBD2,TRBJ2-1,few,TRBV6-2/TRBV6-3,CASSYRGRGLNEQFF,TGTGCCAGCAGTTACCGAGGGAGGGGTTTGAATGAGCAGTTCTTC
TRBD1,TRBJ1-5,.,TRBV20-1,CSARQGNSNQPQHF,TGCAGTGCAAGACAGGGGAATAGCAATCAGCCCCAGCATTTT
.,TRBJ1-2,few,TRBV6-1,CASSELGNYGYTF,TGTGCCAGCAGTGAACTCGGGAACTATGGCTACACCTTC
.,TRBJ2-1,.,TRBV28,CASSFRTTEQFF,TGTGCCAGCAGTTTCAGAACGACTGAGCAGTTCTTC
.,TRBJ2-7,.,TRBV7-6,CASSPETDVYEQYF,TGTGCCAGCAGCCCAGAGACCGACGTCTACGAGCAGTACTTC
.,TRBJ2-1,.,TRBV6-6,CASSLYGQQHFF,TGTGCCAGCAGTCTATATGGGCAACAGCACTTCTTC
.,TRBJ2-2,few,TRBV11-2,CASSPRADGTGELFF,TGTGCCAGCAGCCCAAGGGCAGATGGGACCGGGGAGCTGTTTTTT
.,TRBJ1-4,.,TRBV2,CASSGPYNEKLFF,TGTGCCAGCAGTGGTCCGTATAATGAAAAACTGTTTTTT
TRBD2,TRBJ2-4,.,TRBV20-1,CSATGTSGGDIQYF,TGCAGTGCTACCGGGACTAGCGGGGGAGACATTCAGTACTTC
TRBD1,TRBJ1-2,few,TRBV6-1,CASSETGASFYGYTF,TGTGCCAGCAGTGAGACAGGGGCCTCTTTCTATGGCTACACCTTC